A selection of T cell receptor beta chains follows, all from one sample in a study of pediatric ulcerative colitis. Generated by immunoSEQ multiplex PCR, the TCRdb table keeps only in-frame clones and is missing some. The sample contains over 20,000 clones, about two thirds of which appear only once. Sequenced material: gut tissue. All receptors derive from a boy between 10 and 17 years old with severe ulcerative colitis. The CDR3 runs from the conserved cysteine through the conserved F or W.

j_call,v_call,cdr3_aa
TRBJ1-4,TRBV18,CASSERGDEKLFF
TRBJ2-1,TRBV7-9,CASSLYVGTAKGEQFF
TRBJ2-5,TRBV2,CASSVGGGPQETQYF
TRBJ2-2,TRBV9,CASSVDSILASTGELFF
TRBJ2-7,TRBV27,CASRGQAAYEQYF
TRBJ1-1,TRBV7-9,CASSPVPTEAFF
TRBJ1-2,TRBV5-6,CASSLEQRAYGYTF
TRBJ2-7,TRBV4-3,CASSPTGFRSYEQYF
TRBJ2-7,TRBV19,CASSKLGGSYEQYF
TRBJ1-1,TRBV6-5,CASRGRYEAFF
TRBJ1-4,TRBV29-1,CSVQVKANEKLFF
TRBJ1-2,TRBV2,CASRGDLGGYGYTF
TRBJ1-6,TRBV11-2,CASSSGQGPASLHF
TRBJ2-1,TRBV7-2,CASSFSTPGSEQFF
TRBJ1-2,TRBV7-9,CASSLRTDRGGYTF
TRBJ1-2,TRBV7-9,CASSSQGEGYTF
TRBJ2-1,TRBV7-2,CASSLERTRGQFF
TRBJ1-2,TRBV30,CAFRPGGGYTF
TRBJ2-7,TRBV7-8,CASSYGTAWTEQYF
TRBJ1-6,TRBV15,CATSRERGQAYSPLHF
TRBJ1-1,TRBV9,CASSSRLDTEAFF
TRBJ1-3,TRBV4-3,CASSPSSGDTIYF
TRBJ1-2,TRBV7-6,CASSRGRTYGYTF
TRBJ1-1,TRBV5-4,CASSLGGRLGYTEAFF
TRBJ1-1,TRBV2,CASSPQGAAEAFF
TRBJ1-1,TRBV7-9,CASSLGGGTEAFF
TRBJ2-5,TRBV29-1,CSAYLQGRGETQYF
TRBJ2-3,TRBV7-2,CASSLSGDRDTQYF
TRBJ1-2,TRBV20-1,CSVPWPYGYTF
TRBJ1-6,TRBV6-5,CASSWDREASPLHF
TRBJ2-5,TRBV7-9,CASSTGKVGGKETQYF
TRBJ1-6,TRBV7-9,CASSTEQGALAPLHF
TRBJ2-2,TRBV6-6,CASTHTGELFF
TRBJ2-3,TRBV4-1,CASSQALAGTTDTQYF
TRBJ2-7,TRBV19,CASSRGLVPEQYF
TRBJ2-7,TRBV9,CASSRPGSYEQYF
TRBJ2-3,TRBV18,CASSRRSPPDTQYF
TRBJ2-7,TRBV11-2,CASSLRTSGGALPYEQYF
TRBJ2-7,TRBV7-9,CASSRGAEGYEQYF
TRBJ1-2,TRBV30,CAWSVSSGFGYGYTF
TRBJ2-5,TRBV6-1,CASSEDPSGVGETQYF
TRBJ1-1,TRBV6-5,CASRLGTGGTEAFF
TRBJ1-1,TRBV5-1,CASMREGTGVAEAFF
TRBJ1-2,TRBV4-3,CASSQDTDSYGYTF
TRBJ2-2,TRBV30,CACPSTKYTGELFF
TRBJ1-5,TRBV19,CASSIRGAFNQPQHF
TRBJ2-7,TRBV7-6,CASSFPRSEQYF